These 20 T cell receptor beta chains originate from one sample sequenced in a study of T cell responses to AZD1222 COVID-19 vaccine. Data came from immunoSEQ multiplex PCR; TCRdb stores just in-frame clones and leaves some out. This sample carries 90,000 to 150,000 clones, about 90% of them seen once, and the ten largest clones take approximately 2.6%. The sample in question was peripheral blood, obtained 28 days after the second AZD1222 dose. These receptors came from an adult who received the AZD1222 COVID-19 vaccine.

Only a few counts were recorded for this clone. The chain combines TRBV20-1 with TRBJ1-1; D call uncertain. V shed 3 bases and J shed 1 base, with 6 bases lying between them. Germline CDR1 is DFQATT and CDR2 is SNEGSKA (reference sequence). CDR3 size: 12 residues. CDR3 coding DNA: TGCAGTGCTAGTCACCCGAACACTGAAGCTTTCTTT. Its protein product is CSASHPNTEAFF.

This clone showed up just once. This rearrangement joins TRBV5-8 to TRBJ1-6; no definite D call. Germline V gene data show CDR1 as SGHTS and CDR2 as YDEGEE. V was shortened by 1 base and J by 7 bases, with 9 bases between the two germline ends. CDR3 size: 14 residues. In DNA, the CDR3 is TGTGCCAGCAGCTTGATAACCCTAAATTCACCCCTCCACTTT. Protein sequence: CASSLITLNSPLHF.

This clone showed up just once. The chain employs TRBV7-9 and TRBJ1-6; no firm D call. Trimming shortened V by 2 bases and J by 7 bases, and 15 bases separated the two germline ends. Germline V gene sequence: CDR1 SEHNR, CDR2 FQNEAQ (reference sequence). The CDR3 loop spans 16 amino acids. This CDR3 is CASSLNLGGGNSPLHF. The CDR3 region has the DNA TGTGCCAGCAGCTTAAATCTCGGAGGAGGGAATTCACCCCTCCACTTT. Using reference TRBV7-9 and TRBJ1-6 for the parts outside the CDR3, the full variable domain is DTGVSQNPRHKITKRGQNVTFRCDPISEHNRLYWYRQTLGQGPEFLTYFQNEAQLEKSRLLSDRFSAERPKGSFSTLEIQRTEQGDSAMYLCASSLNLGGGNSPLHFGNGTRLTVT.

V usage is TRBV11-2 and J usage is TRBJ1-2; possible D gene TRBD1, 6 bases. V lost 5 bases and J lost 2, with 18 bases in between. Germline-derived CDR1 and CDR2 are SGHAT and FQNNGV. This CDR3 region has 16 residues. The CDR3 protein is CASSPTGGARNYGYTF. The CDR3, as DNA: TGTGCCAGCAGCCCTACGGGGGGGGCTCGCAACTATGGCTACACCTTC.

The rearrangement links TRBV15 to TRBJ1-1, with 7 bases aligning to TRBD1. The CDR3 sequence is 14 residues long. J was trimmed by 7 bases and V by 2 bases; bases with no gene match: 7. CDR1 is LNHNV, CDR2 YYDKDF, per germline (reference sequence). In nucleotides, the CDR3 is TGTGCCACCAGCAGATTTGGGCGGGACAGTGAAGCTTTCTTT. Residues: CATSRFGRDSEAFF.

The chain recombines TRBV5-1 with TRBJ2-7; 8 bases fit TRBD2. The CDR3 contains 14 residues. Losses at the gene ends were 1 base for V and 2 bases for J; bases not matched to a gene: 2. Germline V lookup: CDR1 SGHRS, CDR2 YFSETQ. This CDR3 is CASSLSGGPYEQYF. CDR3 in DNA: TGCGCCAGCAGCTTGAGCGGGGGCCCCTACGAGCAGTACTTC.

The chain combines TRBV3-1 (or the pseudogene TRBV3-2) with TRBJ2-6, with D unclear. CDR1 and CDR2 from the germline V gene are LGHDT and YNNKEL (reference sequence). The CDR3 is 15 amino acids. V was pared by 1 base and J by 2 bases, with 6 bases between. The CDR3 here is CASSQGWTGANVLTF. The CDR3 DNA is TGTGCCAGCAGCCAAGGGTGGACTGGGGCCAACGTCCTGACTTTC.

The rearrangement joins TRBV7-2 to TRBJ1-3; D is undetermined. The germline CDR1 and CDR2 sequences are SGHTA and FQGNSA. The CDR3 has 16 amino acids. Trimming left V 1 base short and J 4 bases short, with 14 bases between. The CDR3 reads CASSLDPGSGGNTIYF. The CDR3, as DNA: TGTGCCAGCAGCTTAGATCCAGGATCGGGCGGAAACACCATATATTTT. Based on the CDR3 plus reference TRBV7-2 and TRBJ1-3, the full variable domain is GAGVSQSPSNKVTEKGKDVELRCDPISGHTALYWYRQSLGQGLEFLIYFQGNSAPDKSGLPSDRFSAERTGGSVSTLTIQRTQQEDSAVYLCASSLDPGSGGNTIYFGEGSWLTVV.

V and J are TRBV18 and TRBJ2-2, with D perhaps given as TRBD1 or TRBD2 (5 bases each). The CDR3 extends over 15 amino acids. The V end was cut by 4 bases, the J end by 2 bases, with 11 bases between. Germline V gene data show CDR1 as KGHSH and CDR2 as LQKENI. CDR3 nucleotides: TGTGCCAGCTCACTCCGGGACCCTAACACCGGGGAGCTGTTTTTT. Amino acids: CASSLRDPNTGELFF. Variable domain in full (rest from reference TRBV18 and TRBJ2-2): NAGVMQNPRHLVRRRGQEARLRCSPMKGHSHVYWYRQLPEEGLKFMVYLQKENIIDESGMPKERFSAEFPKEGPSILRIQQVVRGDSAAYFCASSLRDPNTGELFFGEGSRLTVL.

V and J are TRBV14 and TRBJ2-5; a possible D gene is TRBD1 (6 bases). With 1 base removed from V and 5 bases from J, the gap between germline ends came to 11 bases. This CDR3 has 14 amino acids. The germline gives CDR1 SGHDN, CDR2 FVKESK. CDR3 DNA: TGTGCCAGCAGCCAAGGATGGGGGCCGGAGACCCAGTACTTC. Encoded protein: CASSQGWGPETQYF.

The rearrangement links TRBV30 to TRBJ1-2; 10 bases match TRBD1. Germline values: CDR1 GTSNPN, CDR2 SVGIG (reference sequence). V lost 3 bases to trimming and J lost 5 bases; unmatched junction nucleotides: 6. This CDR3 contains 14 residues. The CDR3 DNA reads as TGTGCCTGGAGCGGGACAGGGGCTTTATATGGCTACACCTTC. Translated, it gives CAWSGTGALYGYTF.

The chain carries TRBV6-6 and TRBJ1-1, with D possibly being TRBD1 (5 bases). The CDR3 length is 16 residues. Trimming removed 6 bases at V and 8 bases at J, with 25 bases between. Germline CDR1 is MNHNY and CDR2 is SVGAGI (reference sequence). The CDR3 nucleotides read TGTGCCAGCAGCCTTGGCGGTCTAGAGGGGCCCCGGGAAGCTTTCTTT. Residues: CASSLGGLEGPREAFF.

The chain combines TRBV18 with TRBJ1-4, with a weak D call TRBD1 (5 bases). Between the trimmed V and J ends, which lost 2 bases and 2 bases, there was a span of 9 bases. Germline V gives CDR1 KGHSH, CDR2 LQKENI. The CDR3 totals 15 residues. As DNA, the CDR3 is TGTGCCAGCTCACCATCGGGGGGGACTAATGAAAAACTGTTTTTT. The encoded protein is CASSPSGGTNEKLFF. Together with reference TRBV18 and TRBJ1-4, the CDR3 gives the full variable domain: NAGVMQNPRHLVRRRGQEARLRCSPMKGHSHVYWYRQLPEEGLKFMVYLQKENIIDESGMPKERFSAEFPKEGPSILRIQQVVRGDSAAYFCASSPSGGTNEKLFFGSGTQLSVL.

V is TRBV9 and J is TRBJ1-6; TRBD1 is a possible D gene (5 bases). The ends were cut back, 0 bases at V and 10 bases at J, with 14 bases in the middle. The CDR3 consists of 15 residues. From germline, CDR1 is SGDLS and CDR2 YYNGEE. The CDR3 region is CASSVAPGPESPLHF. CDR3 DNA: TGTGCCAGCAGCGTAGCTCCGGGGCCGGAGTCACCCCTCCACTTT.

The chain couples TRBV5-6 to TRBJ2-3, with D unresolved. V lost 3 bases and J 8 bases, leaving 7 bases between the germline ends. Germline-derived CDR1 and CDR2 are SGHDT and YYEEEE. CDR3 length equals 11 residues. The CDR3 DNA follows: TGTGCCAGCAGCTCCTCCTTTACGCAGTATTTT. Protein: CASSSSFTQYF.

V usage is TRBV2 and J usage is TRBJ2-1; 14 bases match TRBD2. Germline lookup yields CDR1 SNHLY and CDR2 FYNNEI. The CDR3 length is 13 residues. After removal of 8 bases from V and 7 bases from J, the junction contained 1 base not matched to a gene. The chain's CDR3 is CASGTSGGNEQFF. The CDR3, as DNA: TGTGCCAGCGGGACTAGCGGGGGTAATGAGCAGTTCTTC.

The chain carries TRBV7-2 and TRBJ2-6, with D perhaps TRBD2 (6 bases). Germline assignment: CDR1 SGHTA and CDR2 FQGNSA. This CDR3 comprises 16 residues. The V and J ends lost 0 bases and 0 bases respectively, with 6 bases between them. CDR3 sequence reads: CASSLARGSGANVLTF. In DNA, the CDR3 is TGTGCCAGCAGCTTAGCGCGGGGCTCTGGGGCCAACGTCCTGACTTTC.

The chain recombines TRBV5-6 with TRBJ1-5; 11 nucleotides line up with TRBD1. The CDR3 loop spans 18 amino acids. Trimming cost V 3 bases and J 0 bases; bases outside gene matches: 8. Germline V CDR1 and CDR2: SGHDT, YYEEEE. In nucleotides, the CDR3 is TGTGCCAGCAGCTCCGGGACAGGGGGATCCCATAGCAATCAGCCCCAGCATTTT. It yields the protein CASSSGTGGSHSNQPQHF.

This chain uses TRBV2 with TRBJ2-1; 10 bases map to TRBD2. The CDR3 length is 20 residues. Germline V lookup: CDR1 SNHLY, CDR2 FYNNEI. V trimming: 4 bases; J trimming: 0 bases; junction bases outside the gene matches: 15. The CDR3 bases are TGTGCCAGCAGTGGCACCCGATTAGCGGGGGGCCCCAGCTCCTACAATGAGCAGTTCTTC. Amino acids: CASSGTRLAGGPSSYNEQFF. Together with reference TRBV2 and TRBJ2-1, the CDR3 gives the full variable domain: EPEVTQTPSHQVTQMGQEVILRCVPISNHLYFYWYRQILGQKVEFLVSFYNNEISEKSEIFDDQFSVERPDGSNFTLKIRSTKLEDSAMYFCASSGTRLAGGPSSYNEQFFGPGTRLTVL.

CDR3 amino acids: CASSRGADRVNQPQHF. The CDR3 DNA follows: TGTGCCAGTAGCCGCGGGGCGGACAGGGTGAATCAGCCCCAGCATTTT. The chain combines TRBV19 with TRBJ1-5; 8 bases align to TRBD1. In germline, CDR1 is LNHDA, CDR2 SQIVND (reference sequence). After removal of 6 bases from V and 4 bases from J, the junction contained 11 bases not matched to a gene. The CDR3 contains 16 residues.